What follows describes a single T cell receptor (beta chain). The data originate from a study of blood T cell repertoires in COVID-19. Some clones are missing from TCRdb's copy, which holds only in-frame ones; the method was immunoSEQ multiplex PCR. Among tens of thousands of clones listed, less than 90% were seen once. The CDR3 contains 17 residues. The V end lost 0 bases, the J end lost 2 bases, and 14 bases lay between the germline ends. Per the germline V gene, CDR1 is SGHNT and CDR2 is YENEEA. The rearrangement links TRBV11-3 to TRBJ2-4, with a tentative D call TRBD1 (6 bases). The source material was peripheral blood. This TCR was recovered from an elderly woman with acute or convalescent COVID-19. As DNA, the CDR3 is TGTGCCAGCAGCTTAGAGGGCAGGGGCCAGTCCAAAAACATTCAGTACTTC. Its translation: CASSLEGRGQSKNIQYF. The full variable domain, in which reference TRBV11-3 and TRBJ2-4 provide the parts outside the CDR3, is EAGVVQSPRYKIIEKKQPVAFWCNPISGHNTLYWYLQNLGQGPELLIRYENEEAVDDSQLPKDRFSAERLKGVDSTLKIQPAELGDSAVYLCASSLEGRGQSKNIQYFGAGTRLSVL.